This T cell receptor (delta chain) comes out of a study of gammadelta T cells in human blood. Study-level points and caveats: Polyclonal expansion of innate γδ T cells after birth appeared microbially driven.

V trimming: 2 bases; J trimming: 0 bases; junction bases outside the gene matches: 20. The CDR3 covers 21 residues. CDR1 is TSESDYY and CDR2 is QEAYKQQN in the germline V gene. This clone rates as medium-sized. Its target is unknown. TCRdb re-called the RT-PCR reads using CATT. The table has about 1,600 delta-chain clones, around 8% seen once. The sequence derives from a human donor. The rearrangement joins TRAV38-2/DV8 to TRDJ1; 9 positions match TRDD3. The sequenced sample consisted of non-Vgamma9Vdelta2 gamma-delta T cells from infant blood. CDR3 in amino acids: CAYRRPPQWLGDSPYTDKLIF. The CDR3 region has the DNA TGTGCTTATAGGAGGCCCCCACAATGGCTGGGGGATTCGCCTTACACCGATAAACTCATCTTT.